The TCR beta chain described here comes from a study of post-analysis software for immune sequencing data. The overall study: Both relapsing-remitting and secondary progressive multiple sclerosis featured among the disease courses, as did progressive-relapsing multiple sclerosis. Study-level findings and limits: Strong co-clustering by F measure linked samples that shared a preparation batch. Comparison of patients with controls showed about 5 TRBV segments more frequent in patients, TRBV5-6, TRBV5-1 and TRBV20-1 among them.

The ends lost 6 bases at V and 7 bases at J; junction bases unmatched: 11. Germline assignment: CDR1 MNHEY and CDR2 SVGEGT. The length of the CDR3 is 14 residues. This clonotype was seen a handful of times. The antigen is undetermined. Unique molecular identifiers were built into the TCR beta cDNA libraries. MiXCR, run by TCRdb on the PCR reads, gives a single entry per CDR3 protein. The table lists 600,000 to 700,000 distinct CDR3 sequences, roughly three fifths of them singletons. Sequenced input: blood. This sequence originates from a girl aged 2-10 years with multiple sclerosis. This chain joins TRBV6-2 or TRBV6-3 and TRBJ1-2; TRBD1 aligns across 7 bases. DNA of the CDR3: TGTGCCAGCAGCTACGACTCTACAGGGGCTGGCTACACCTTC. Its protein is CASSYDSTGAGYTF.